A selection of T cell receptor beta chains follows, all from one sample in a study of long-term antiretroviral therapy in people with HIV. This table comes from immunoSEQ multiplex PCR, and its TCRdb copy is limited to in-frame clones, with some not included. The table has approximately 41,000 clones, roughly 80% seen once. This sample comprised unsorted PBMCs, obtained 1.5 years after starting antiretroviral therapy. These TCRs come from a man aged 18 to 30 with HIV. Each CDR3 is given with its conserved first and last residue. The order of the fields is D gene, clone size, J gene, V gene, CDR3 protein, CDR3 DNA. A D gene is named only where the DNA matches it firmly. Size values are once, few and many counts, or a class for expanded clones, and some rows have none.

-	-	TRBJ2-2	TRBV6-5	CASARGSGELFF	TGTGCCAGCGCACGAGGGAGCGGGGAGCTGTTTTTT
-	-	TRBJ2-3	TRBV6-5	CASSYSPASDTQYF	TGTGCCAGCAGTTACTCGCCCGCGTCAGATACGCAGTATTTT
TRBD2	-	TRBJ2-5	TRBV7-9	CASSLTLRGRGETQYF	TGTGCCAGCAGCTTAACCCTTCGCGGGAGGGGAGAGACCCAGTACTTC
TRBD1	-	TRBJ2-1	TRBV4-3	CASSQEDRYPYNEQFF	TGCGCCAGCAGCCAGGAGGACAGGTATCCCTACAATGAGCAGTTCTTC
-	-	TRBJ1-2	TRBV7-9	CASTFVGTTHGYTF	TGTGCCAGCACCTTTGTAGGTACTACCCATGGCTACACCTTC
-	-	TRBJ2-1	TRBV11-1	CASSERASFSYNEQFF	TGTGCCAGCAGCGAGAGGGCTAGCTTCTCCTACAATGAGCAGTTCTTC
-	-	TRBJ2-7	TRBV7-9	CASNPVGEDYEQYF	TGTGCCAGCAACCCCGTCGGGGAGGACTACGAGCAGTACTTC
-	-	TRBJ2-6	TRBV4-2	CASSQEGNSGANVLTF	TGTGCCAGCAGCCAAGAAGGTAACTCTGGGGCCAACGTCCTGACTTTC
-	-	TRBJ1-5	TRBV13	CASSPGRRNQPQHF	TGTGCCAGCAGCCCTGGCAGACGGAATCAGCCCCAGCATTTT
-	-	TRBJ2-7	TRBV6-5	CASSPIMGGRNEQYF	TGTGCCAGCAGCCCCATTATGGGGGGCAGGAACGAGCAGTACTTC
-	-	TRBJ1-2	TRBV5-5	CASSPLTGTNYGYTF	TGTGCCAGCAGCCCCCTGACAGGTACTAACTATGGCTACACCTTC
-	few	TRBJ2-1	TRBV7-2	CASSSPKSNVQFF	TGTGCCAGCAGCTCACCGAAATCCAATGTTCAGTTCTTC
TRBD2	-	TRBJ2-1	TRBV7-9	CASRGNSGAGDEQFF	TGTGCCAGCAGGGGGAATAGCGGGGCGGGCGATGAGCAGTTCTTC
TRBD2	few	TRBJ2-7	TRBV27	CASSHTLAGEQYF	TGTGCCAGCAGTCACACATTAGCGGGGGAGCAGTACTTC
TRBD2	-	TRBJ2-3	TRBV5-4	CASSAGLAGGWVDTQYF	TGTGCCAGCAGCGCCGGACTAGCGGGGGGGTGGGTAGATACGCAGTATTTT
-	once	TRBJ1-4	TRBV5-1	CASPAGRNEKLFF	TGCGCCAGCCCGGCGGGGCGGAATGAAAAACTGTTTTTT